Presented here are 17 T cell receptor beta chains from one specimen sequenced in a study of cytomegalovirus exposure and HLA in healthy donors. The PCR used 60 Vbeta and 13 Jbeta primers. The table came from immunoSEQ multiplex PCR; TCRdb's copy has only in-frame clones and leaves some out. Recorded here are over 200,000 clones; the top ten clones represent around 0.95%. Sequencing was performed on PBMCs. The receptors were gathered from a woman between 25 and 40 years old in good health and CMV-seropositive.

The CDR3 loop reads CASSVSGDSSYEQYF. The CDR3 coding sequence is TGCGCCAGCAGCGTTAGCGGGGACAGCTCCTACGAGCAGTACTTC. This sequence joins TRBV5-1 and TRBJ2-7, with D perhaps matching TRBD2 (8 bases). The ends were cut back, 4 bases at V and 0 bases at J, with 14 bases in the middle. CDR1 is SGHRS, CDR2 YFSETQ, per germline. CDR3 length: 15 amino acids.

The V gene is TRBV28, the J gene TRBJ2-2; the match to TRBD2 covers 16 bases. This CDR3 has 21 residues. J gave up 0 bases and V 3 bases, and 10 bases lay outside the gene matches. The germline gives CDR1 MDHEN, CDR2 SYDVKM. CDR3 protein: CASSFVAPGLAGGTNTGELFF. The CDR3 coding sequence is TGTGCCAGCAGTTTCGTAGCACCGGGACTAGCGGGAGGGACGAACACCGGGGAGCTGTTTTTT.

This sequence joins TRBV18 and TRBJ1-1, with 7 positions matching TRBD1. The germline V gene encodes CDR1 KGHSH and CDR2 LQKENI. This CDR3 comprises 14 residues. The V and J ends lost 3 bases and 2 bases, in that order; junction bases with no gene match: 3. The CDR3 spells CASSPGQANTEAFF. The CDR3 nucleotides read TGTGCCAGCTCACCCGGACAGGCTAACACTGAAGCTTTCTTT.

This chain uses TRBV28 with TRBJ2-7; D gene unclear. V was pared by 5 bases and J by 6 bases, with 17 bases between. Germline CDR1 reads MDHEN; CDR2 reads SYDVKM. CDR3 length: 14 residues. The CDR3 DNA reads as TGTGCCAGCAGTACTTTTACCCCCCTCCCCGAGCAGTACTTC. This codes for CASSTFTPLPEQYF.

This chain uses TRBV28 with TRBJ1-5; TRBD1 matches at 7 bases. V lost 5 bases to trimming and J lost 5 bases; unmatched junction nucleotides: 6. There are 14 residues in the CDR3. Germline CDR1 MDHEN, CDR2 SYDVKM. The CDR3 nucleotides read TGTGCCAGCAGTGGGACAGTGGCCGATCAGCCCCAGCATTTT. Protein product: CASSGTVADQPQHF.

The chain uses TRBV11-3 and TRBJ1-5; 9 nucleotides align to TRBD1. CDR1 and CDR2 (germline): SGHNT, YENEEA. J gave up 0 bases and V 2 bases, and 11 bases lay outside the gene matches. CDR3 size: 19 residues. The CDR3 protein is CASSLFRDRDCNSNQPQHF. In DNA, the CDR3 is TGTGCCAGCAGCTTATTCCGGGACAGGGATTGCAATAGCAATCAGCCCCAGCATTTT.

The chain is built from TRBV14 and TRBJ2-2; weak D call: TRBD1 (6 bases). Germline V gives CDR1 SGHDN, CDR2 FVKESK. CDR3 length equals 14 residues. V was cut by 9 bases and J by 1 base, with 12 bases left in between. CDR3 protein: CARRNRENTGELFF. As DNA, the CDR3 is TGTGCCAGAAGGAACAGGGAGAACACCGGGGAGCTGTTTTTT.

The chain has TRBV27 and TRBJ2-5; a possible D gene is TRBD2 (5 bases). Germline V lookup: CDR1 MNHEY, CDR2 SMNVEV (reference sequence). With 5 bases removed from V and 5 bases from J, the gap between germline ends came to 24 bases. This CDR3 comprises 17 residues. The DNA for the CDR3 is TGTGCCAGCAGTAGTGGTACGCCGGGAAAGGTGGTGGAGACCCAGTACTTC. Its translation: CASSSGTPGKVVETQYF.

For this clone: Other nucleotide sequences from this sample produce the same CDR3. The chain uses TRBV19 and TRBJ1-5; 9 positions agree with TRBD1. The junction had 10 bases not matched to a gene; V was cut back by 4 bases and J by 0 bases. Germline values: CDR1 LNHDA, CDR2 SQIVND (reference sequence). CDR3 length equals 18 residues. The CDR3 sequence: CASSNPDRGIHSNQPQHF. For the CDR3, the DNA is TGTGCCAGTAGTAACCCGGACAGGGGCATCCATAGCAATCAGCCCCAGCATTTT.

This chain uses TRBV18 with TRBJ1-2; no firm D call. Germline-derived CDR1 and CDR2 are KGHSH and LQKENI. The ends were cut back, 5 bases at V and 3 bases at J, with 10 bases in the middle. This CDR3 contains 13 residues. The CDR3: CASSAGRYYGYTF. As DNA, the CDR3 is TGTGCCAGCTCAGCAGGCAGATACTATGGCTACACCTTC.

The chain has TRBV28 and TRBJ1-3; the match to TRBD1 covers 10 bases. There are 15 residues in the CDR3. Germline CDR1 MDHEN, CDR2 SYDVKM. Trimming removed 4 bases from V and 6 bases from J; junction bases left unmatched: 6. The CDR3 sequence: CASSWGGTGANTIYF. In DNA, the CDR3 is TGTGCCAGCAGTTGGGGGGGGACAGGGGCAAACACCATATATTTT.

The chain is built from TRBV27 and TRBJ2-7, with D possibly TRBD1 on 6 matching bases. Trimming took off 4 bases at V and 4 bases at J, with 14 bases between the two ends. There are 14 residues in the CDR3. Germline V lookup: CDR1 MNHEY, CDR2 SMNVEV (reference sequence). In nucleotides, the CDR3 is TGTGCCAGCAGTTGGACAGCCCAATCTTACGAGCAGTACTTC. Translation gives CASSWTAQSYEQYF.

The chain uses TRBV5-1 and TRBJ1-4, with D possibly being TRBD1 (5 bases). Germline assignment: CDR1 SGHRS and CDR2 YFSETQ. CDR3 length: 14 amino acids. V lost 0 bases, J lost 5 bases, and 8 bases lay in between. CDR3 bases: TGCGCCAGCAGCTTGGAGGGGTTAAATGAAAAACTGTTTTTT. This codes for CASSLEGLNEKLFF.

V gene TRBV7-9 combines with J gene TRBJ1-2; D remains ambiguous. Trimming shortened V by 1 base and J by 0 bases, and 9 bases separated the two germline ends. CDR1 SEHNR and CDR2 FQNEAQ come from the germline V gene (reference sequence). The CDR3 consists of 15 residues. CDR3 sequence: CASSLGSLTNYGYTF. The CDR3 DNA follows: TGTGCCAGCAGCTTAGGTTCACTGACTAACTATGGCTACACCTTC. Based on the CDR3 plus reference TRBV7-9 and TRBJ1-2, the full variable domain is DTGVSQNPRHKITKRGQNVTFRCDPISEHNRLYWYRQTLGQGPEFLTYFQNEAQLEKSRLLSDRFSAERPKGSFSTLEIQRTEQGDSAMYLCASSLGSLTNYGYTFGSGTRLTVV.

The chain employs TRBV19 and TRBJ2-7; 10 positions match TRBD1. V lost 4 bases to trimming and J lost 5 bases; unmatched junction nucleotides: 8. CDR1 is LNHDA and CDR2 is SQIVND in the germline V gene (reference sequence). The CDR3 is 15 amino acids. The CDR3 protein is CASSTIPGQGNEQYF. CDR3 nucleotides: TGTGCCAGTAGTACGATCCCGGGACAGGGGAACGAGCAGTACTTC.

The chain's CDR3 is CASSSDRAEQYF. DNA of the CDR3: TGTGCCAGCAGCTCCGACAGGGCCGAGCAGTACTTC. The chain carries TRBV7-2 and TRBJ2-5; 7 bases map to TRBD1. The J call is doubtful: the DNA matches TRBJ2-7 better. Germline values: CDR1 SGHTA, CDR2 FQGNSA. The CDR3 extends over 12 amino acids.

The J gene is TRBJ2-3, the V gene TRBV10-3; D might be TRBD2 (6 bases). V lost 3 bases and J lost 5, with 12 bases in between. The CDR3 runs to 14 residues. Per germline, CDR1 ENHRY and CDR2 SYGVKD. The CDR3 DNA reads TGTGCCATCAGTGACTCCCCCGGGGGAGATACGCAGTATTTT. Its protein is CAISDSPGGDTQYF.